Following are 11 T cell receptor beta chains from one sample sequenced in a study of early T cells in non-severe SARS-CoV-2 infection. Each CDR3 protein is one row after TCRdb ran MiXCR on the 5' RACE reads. This table has some 97,000 distinct CDR3 sequences, 11% appearing once. Sequences were derived from whole blood, sampled at baseline. The receptors come from an adult who was a healthcare worker with PCR-confirmed SARS-CoV-2 infection or an uninfected control (not recorded which).

The chain is built from TRBV20-1 and TRBJ2-7, with 7 positions matching TRBD2. Per germline, CDR1 DFQATT and CDR2 SNEGSKA (reference sequence). This CDR3 has 12 residues. V lost 4 bases to trimming and J lost 3 bases; unmatched junction nucleotides: 3. For the CDR3, the DNA is TGCAGTGCTAATCGGGGGGACTACGAGCAGTACTTC. Translation gives CSANRGDYEQYF.

Turning to this clonotype: This may be a read error, as it is one base from a much larger clone. The chain is built from TRBV29-1 and TRBJ2-7; the D is unclear. Germline assignment: CDR1 SQVTM and CDR2 ANQGSEA. The CDR3 length is 12 residues. This chain's CDR3 is CSVAWMTYELYF. CDR3 coding DNA: TGCAGCGTTGCCTGGATGACCTACGAGCTGTACTTC.

Concerning this clonotype: This may stem from a read error, because a much larger clone lies one nucleotide away. This sequence joins TRBV7-2 and TRBJ1-2; 8 positions agree with TRBD1. The CDR3 runs 16 residues. V shed 4 bases and J 9 bases; nucleotides not matched to a gene: 16. Germline V gene lookup returns CDR1 SGHTA and CDR2 FQGNSA. In DNA form, the CDR3 reads TGTGCCAGCAGCTCATATTCCTCACAGGGGGAAGATAGCTACACCTTC. Translating gives CASSSYSSQGEDSYTF.

V and J are TRBV5-1 and TRBJ1-1; 7 bases agree with TRBD1. The CDR3 has 15 residues. The germline V gene has CDR1 SGHRS and CDR2 YFSETQ. Trimming took 4 bases from V and 3 from J; bases not matched to a gene: 9. The CDR3 nucleotides are TGCGCCAGCAGCAAAAAACAGGGGAGGGACACTGAAGCTTTCTTT. Translating it yields CASSKKQGRDTEAFF.

This clonotype was found a few times. For the CDR3, the DNA is TGTGCCAGCTCGGTGTCGAGCCTCTATGGCTACACCTTC. Protein sequence: CASSVSSLYGYTF. V usage is TRBV6-5 and J usage is TRBJ1-2; D is unresolved. CDR1 is MNHEY, CDR2 SVGAGI, per germline. V lost 8 bases to trimming and J lost 4 bases, with 14 bases between them. The CDR3 is made up of 13 amino acids.

This clonotype was observed a few times. The chain combines TRBV3-1 with TRBJ2-3, with 15 bases matching TRBD2. Germline CDR1 LGHDT, CDR2 YNNKEL (reference sequence). This CDR3 has 19 residues. V was pared by 0 bases and J by 5 bases, with 9 bases of the junction left unmatched. CDR3 amino acids: CASSQELGTSGGTGDTQYF. The CDR3 coding sequence is TGTGCCAGCAGCCAAGAATTGGGGACTAGCGGGGGGACCGGAGATACGCAGTATTTT.

The rearrangement links TRBV29-1 to TRBJ2-2; no definite D call. The V gene's germline CDR1 is SQVTM and CDR2 ANQGSEA. V was pared by 6 bases and J by 3 bases, with 5 bases between. The CDR3 runs to 11 residues. CDR3 nucleotide sequence: TGCAGCGTAGGAGACACCGGGGAGCTGTTTTTT. Translating it yields CSVGDTGELFF.

DNA of the CDR3: TGTGCCAGCTCACCCTCGGACGTGAGCTCCTACGAGCAGTACTTC. The encoded protein is CASSPSDVSSYEQYF. The chain recombines TRBV18 with TRBJ2-7; no clear D. With 3 bases removed from V and 0 bases from J, the gap between germline ends came to 12 bases. Germline V gives CDR1 KGHSH, CDR2 LQKENI. CDR3 size: 15 residues.

The rearrangement links TRBV10-3 to TRBJ2-7, with D perhaps TRBD2 (6 bases). The germline gives CDR1 ENHRY, CDR2 SYGVKD. The length of the CDR3 is 18 residues. The V end was cut by 3 bases, the J end by 5 bases, with 26 bases between. The CDR3: CAISDVALLAGTFNEQYF. Written as DNA, the CDR3 is TGTGCCATCAGTGACGTGGCCTTACTGGCAGGGACTTTTAACGAGCAGTACTTC.

This clonotype was observed a handful of times. The chain is built from TRBV2 and TRBJ2-1; TRBD2 agrees at 8 bases. Germline V CDR1 and CDR2: SNHLY, FYNNEI. The CDR3 contains 13 residues. Trimming at V came to 9 bases and at J to 5 bases, leaving 6 bases not matched to a gene. In DNA, the CDR3 is TGTGCCAGTCGGACTAGCCCTCACAATGAGCAGTTCTTC. Protein: CASRTSPHNEQFF. The full variable domain, completed using reference TRBV2 and TRBJ2-1, is EPEVTQTPSHQVTQMGQEVILRCVPISNHLYFYWYRQILGQKVEFLVSFYNNEISEKSEIFDDQFSVERPDGSNFTLKIRSTKLEDSAMYFCASRTSPHNEQFFGPGTRLTVL.

This clonotype was seen more than once but under ten times. This rearrangement joins TRBV3-1 to TRBJ2-7; D unclear. Trimming removed 1 base from V and 5 bases from J, with 6 bases in between. The CDR3 has 12 amino acids. The germline gives CDR1 LGHDT, CDR2 YNNKEL (reference sequence). CDR3 bases: TGTGCCAGCAGCCAAGTCGCACACGAGCAGTACTTC. Its protein product is CASSQVAHEQYF.